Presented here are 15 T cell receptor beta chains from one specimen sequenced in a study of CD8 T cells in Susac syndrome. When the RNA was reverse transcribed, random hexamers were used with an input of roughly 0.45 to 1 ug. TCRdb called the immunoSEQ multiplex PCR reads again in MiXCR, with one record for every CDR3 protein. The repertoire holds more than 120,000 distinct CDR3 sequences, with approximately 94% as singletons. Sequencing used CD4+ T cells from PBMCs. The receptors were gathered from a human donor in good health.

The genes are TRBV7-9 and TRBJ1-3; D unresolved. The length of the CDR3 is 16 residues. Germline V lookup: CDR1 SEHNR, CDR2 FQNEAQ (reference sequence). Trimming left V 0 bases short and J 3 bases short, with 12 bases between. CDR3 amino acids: CASSLASPLSGNTIYF. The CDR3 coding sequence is TGTGCCAGCAGCTTAGCGTCGCCGCTGAGTGGAAACACCATATATTTT.

CDR3 DNA sequence: TGTGCCACCCGAGGGCCGGCTAGCGGAAATGAGCAGTTCTTC. It encodes CATRGPASGNEQFF. J is TRBJ2-1 and V is TRBV10-3, with 7 nucleotides matching TRBD2. CDR1 and CDR2 (germline): ENHRY, SYGVKD. The CDR3 extends over 14 amino acids. V lost 10 bases and J lost 7; bases outside the gene matches: 13.

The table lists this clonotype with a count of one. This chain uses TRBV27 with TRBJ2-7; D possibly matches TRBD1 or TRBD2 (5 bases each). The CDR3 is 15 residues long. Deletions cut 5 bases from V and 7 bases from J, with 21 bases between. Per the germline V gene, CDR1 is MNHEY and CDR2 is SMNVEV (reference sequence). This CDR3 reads CASSPLSGLGEEQYF. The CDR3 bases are TGTGCCAGCAGTCCCCTATCCGGACTGGGGGAGGAGCAGTACTTC.

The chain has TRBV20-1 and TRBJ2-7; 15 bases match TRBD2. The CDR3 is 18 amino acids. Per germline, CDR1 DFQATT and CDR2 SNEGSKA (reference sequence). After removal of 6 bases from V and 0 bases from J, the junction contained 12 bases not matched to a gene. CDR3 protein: CSAATGLAGGGFSYEQYF. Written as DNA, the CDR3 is TGCAGTGCGGCAACGGGACTAGCGGGAGGTGGCTTCTCCTACGAGCAGTACTTC.

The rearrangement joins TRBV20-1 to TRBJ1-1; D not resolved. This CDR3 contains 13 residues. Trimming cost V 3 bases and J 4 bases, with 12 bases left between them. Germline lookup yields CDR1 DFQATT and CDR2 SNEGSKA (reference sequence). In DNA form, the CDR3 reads TGCAGTGCTAGTGAGGGTCCGGGCACTGAAGCTTTCTTT. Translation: CSASEGPGTEAFF.

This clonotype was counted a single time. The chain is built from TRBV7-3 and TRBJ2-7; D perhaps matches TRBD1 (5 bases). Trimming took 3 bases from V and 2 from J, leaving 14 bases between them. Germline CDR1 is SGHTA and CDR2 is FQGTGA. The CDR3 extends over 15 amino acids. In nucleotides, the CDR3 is TGTGCCAGCAGCTTTCGTGTGCGCAGGGCCTACGAGCAGTACTTC. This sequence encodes CASSFRVRRAYEQYF.

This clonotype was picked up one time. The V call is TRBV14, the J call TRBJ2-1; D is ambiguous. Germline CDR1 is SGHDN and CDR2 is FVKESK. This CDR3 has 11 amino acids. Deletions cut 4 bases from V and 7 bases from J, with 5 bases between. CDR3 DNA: TGTGCCAGCAGCCCGATGAATGAGCAGTTCTTC. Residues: CASSPMNEQFF. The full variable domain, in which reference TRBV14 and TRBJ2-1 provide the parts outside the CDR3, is EAGVTQFPSHSVIEKGQTVTLRCDPISGHDNLYWYRRVMGKEIKFLLHFVKESKQDESGMPNNRFLAERTGGTYSTLKVQPAELEDSGVYFCASSPMNEQFFGPGTRLTVL.

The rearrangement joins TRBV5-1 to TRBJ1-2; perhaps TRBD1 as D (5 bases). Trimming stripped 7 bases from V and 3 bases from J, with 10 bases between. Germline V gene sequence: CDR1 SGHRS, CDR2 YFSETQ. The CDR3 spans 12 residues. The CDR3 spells CASPRVDYGYTF. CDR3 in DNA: TGCGCCAGCCCCAGGGTGGACTATGGCTACACCTTC.

The CDR3, as DNA: TGTGCCAGCAGTCCGGACAGGGGAAACTATGGCTACACCTTC. Protein sequence: CASSPDRGNYGYTF. The V and J genes are TRBV2 and TRBJ1-2, with TRBD1 matching over 9 bases. Unmatched junction bases numbered 3, after V lost 5 bases and J lost 2 bases. This CDR3 has 14 residues. Germline assignment: CDR1 SNHLY and CDR2 FYNNEI.

The CDR3 loop is CASSFEQGDYGYTF. For the CDR3, the DNA is TGTGCCAGCAGTTTTGAACAGGGAGACTATGGCTACACCTTC. The rearrangement joins TRBV27 to TRBJ1-2, with D perhaps matching TRBD1 (6 bases). Germline V gene lookup returns CDR1 MNHEY and CDR2 SMNVEV (reference sequence). This CDR3 is built from 14 residues. Trimming left V 3 bases short and J 3 bases short, with 11 bases between.

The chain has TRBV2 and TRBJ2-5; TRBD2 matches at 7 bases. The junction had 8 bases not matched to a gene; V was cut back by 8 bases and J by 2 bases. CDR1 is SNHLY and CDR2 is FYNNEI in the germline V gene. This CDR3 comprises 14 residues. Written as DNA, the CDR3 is TGTGCCAGCGGACTACTAGCGAGGCAAGAGACCCAGTACTTC. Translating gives CASGLLARQETQYF.

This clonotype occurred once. CDR3 loop: CAWSVPSALGEQYF. CDR3 DNA sequence: TGTGCCTGGAGTGTACCCAGCGCGCTGGGAGAGCAGTACTTC. The V and J genes are TRBV30 and TRBJ2-7; D uncertain. The ends were cut back, 0 bases at V and 7 bases at J, with 16 bases in the middle. The germline CDR1 and CDR2 sequences are GTSNPN and SVGIG (reference sequence). The CDR3 length is 14 residues.

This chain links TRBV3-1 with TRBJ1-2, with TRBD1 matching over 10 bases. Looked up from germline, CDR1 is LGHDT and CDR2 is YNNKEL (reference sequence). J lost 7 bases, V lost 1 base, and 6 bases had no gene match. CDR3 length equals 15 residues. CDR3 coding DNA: TGTGCCAGCAGCCAAGTGGACAGGGGGATTAGTGGCTACACCTTC. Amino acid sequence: CASSQVDRGISGYTF.

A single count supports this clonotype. The CDR3 is CSASRGTGPRQETQYF. In nucleotides, the CDR3 is TGCAGTGCTAGCCGGGGGACAGGACCACGCCAAGAGACCCAGTACTTC. V usage is TRBV20-1 and J usage is TRBJ2-5; 8 nucleotides align to TRBD1. The CDR3 is 16 amino acids. Looked up from germline, CDR1 is DFQATT and CDR2 is SNEGSKA (reference sequence). Trimming took 3 bases from V and 1 from J; bases not matched to a gene: 10.

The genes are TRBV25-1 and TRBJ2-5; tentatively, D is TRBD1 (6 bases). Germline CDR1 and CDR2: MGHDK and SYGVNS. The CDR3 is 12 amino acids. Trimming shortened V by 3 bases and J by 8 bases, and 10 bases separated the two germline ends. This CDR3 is CASSDKGGTQYF. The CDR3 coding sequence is TGTGCCAGCAGTGACAAAGGGGGAACCCAGTACTTC.